This T cell receptor (beta chain) is from a study of blood T cell repertoires in COVID-19. Study-level information: Donors in the United States, Italy and Spain gave samples during acute or convalescent COVID-19. T cells, B-cell-depleted T cells, or PBMCs provided the cDNA or gDNA that served as material.

The CDR3 runs 15 residues. Germline V gene sequence: CDR1 SGDLS, CDR2 YYNGEE. Trimming took off 0 bases at V and 3 bases at J, with 9 bases between the two ends. In the original processing: Reference gene primer amplification gave estimated nucleated cell counts. The assay was immunoSEQ multiplex PCR, and TCRdb's table has in-frame clones only and misses some. V, J and clone size were drawn from that table, and D and trimming were deduced from the DNA. The table includes about 110,000 clones, approximately 79% detected once. This clonotype was sampled from a man in his 70s with active or convalescent COVID-19. What was sequenced was peripheral blood. This chain uses TRBV9 with TRBJ2-2, with D hard to call. DNA of the CDR3: TGTGCCAGCAGCGTAGTCCCCTCAGACACCGGGGAGCTGTTTTTT. Translated, it gives CASSVVPSDTGELFF.